This T cell receptor beta chain emerged from a study of PD-1 blockade in classical Hodgkin lymphoma. For this clone: Its specificity is unknown.

The protocol was immunoSEQ multiplex PCR, while the TCRdb copy is restricted to in-frame clones and leaves out a portion. The profile shows tens of thousands of clones, over 80% of them singletons. Germline V gene data show CDR1 as KGHSH and CDR2 as LQKENI. Trimming removed 3 bases from V and 5 bases from J, with 11 bases in between. The CDR3 has 13 residues. All patients relapsed after autologous stem cell transplantation, and brentuximab vedotin exposure varied. Thawed PBMCs underwent magnetic negative selection to yield purified CD4+ T cells. Complete response, partial response or progressive disease constituted the best responses recorded. Study results and limitations: At baseline, newly diagnosed patients reportedly showed less TCR diversity than healthy donors.

The sequenced sample was CD4+ T cells from blood, obtained at baseline. This clonotype originated in a human donor with classical Hodgkin lymphoma. The chain carries TRBV18 and TRBJ2-7; D is unresolved. The chain's CDR3 is CASSPTESDEQYF. The CDR3 DNA reads TGTGCCAGCTCACCCACCGAATCCGACGAGCAGTACTTC.